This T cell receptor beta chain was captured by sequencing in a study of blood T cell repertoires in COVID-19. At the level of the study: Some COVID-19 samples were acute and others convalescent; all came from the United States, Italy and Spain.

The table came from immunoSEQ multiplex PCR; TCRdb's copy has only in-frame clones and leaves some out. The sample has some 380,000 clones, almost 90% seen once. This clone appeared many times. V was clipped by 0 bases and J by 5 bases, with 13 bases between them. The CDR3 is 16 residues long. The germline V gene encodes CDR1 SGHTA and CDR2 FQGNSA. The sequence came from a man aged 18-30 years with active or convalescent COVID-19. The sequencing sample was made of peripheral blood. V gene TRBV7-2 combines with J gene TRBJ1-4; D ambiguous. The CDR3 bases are TGTGCCAGCAGCTTAGCTCCGACAAGCACCAATGAAAAACTGTTTTTT. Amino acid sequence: CASSLAPTSTNEKLFF.